The rows below give T cell receptor beta chains drawn from one sample of a study of cytomegalovirus exposure and HLA in healthy donors. TCRdb's copy holds only in-frame clones and misses some; the assay was immunoSEQ multiplex PCR. The sample gives 100,000 to 150,000 clones, approximately 84% of which show up once; approximately 4% is in the top ten. Sequencing input: PBMCs. These receptors came from a man aged 18 to 29 in good health and CMV-seropositive. Each CDR3 is given with its conserved first and last residue. A D gene is named only where the DNA matches it firmly. Clone size is shown for a subset of rows, as once, few, many or a class of expanded clone.

>-|TRBJ1-6|-|TRBV6-6
CASSQFSNSPLHF
TGTGCCAGCAGTCAATTTAGTAATTCACCCCTCCACTTT
>-|TRBJ2-7|-|TRBV28
CASSLTYEQYF
TGTGCCAGCAGCCTAACCTACGAGCAGTACTTC
>-|TRBJ2-3|-|TRBV7-9
CASSSAPTGFTDTQYF
TGTGCCAGCAGCTCAGCCCCCACAGGATTTACAGATACGCAGTATTTT
>TRBD2|TRBJ2-2|-|TRBV7-2
CASSLSGLAGGQGTGELFF
TGTGCCAGCAGCTTATCCGGACTAGCGGGGGGGCAAGGCACCGGGGAGCTGTTTTTT
>TRBD2|TRBJ2-2|few|TRBV29-1
CSVGGGGDHGELFF
TGCAGCGTTGGTGGCGGGGGGGATCACGGGGAGCTGTTTTTT
>TRBD2|TRBJ2-1|-|TRBV6-6
CASGRAGPYNEQFF
TGTGCCAGCGGAAGAGCGGGACCCTACAATGAGCAGTTCTTC
>TRBD1|TRBJ2-7|once|TRBV6-5
CASSRDPGQSYEQYF
TGTGCCAGCAGTAGGGATCCGGGACAGAGCTACGAGCAGTACTTC
>-|TRBJ2-7|-|TRBV5-6
CASSWGTGSYEQYF
TGTGCCAGCAGCTGGGGAACAGGATCCTACGAGCAGTACTTC
>-|TRBJ2-3|few|TRBV7-2
CASSFGGATQYF
TGTGCCAGCAGCTTCGGAGGAGCTACGCAGTATTTT
>TRBD1|TRBJ2-5|once|TRBV5-6
CASSPQMWTGAEETQYF
TGTGCCAGCAGCCCCCAAATGTGGACAGGGGCAGAAGAGACCCAGTACTTC
>-|TRBJ2-1|-|TRBV5-1
CASSLGPYYGNPSYNEQFF
TGCGCCAGCAGCTTGGGACCCTACTACGGGAACCCCTCCTACAATGAGCAGTTCTTC
>TRBD2|TRBJ2-2|-|TRBV11-2
CATKPRLAGIGSGELFF
TGTGCCACCAAACCACGGCTAGCGGGGATAGGGTCCGGGGAGCTGTTTTTT
>-|TRBJ2-3|-|TRBV11-2
CASSLDSTGSTDTQYF
TGTGCCAGCAGCTTAGATAGCACAGGGTCCACAGATACGCAGTATTTT
>TRBD1|TRBJ2-2|-|TRBV2
CASWTGNTGELFF
TGTGCCAGCTGGACAGGGAACACCGGGGAGCTGTTTTTT
>TRBD1|TRBJ1-6|-|TRBV27
CASSLIHPGQGRNSPLHF
TGTGCCAGCAGCCTTATCCACCCGGGACAGGGGCGTAATTCACCCCTCCACTTT
>TRBD1|TRBJ1-2|-|TRBV6-6
CASSYLTGGLGYTF
TGTGCCAGCAGTTACCTAACAGGGGGTTTGGGCTACACCTTC
>-|TRBJ2-5|-|TRBV4-1
CASSQEDFETQYF
TGCGCCAGCAGCCAAGAGGACTTTGAGACCCAGTACTTC
>-|TRBJ2-7|once|TRBV6-1
CASSEARGHYEQYF
TGTGCCAGCAGTGAAGCGAGGGGACACTACGAGCAGTACTTC
>-|TRBJ2-2|-|TRBV30
CAWSVRFGKLANTGELFF
TGTGCCTGGAGTGTCAGGTTCGGCAAATTAGCGAACACCGGGGAGCTGTTTTTT
>-|TRBJ1-5|-|TRBV6-1
CASSSGLFNQPQHF
TGTGCCAGCAGTTCAGGGTTGTTCAATCAGCCCCAGCATTTT
>TRBD1|TRBJ1-1|-|TRBV27
CASSHRGLNTEAFF
TGTGCCAGCAGCCACAGGGGATTGAACACTGAAGCTTTCTTT
>TRBD2|TRBJ2-1|-|TRBV6-5
CASSYSAGSPNEQFF
TGTGCCAGCAGTTACTCAGCGGGGAGCCCCAATGAGCAGTTCTTC
>-|TRBJ1-6|few|TRBV27
CASSFAGKYNSPLHF
TGTGCCAGCAGTTTTGCGGGAAAGTATAATTCACCCCTCCACTTT